Following are 24 T cell receptor beta chains from one sample sequenced in a study of shared clonotypes between healthy human individuals. Clones were sequenced by immunoSEQ multiplex PCR, and TCRdb holds only the in-frame ones, with some missing. Among about 2 million clones listed, 85% to 95% were seen once. The sequenced material came from naive CD4+ T cells sorted from blood. Stated subset: CD45RA+ positively selected. The receptors were gathered from a man aged 18 to 35 in good health.

The J gene is TRBJ1-1, the V gene TRBV6-1; unclear D gene. Germline-derived CDR1 and CDR2 are MNHNS and SASEGT. V was cut by 4 bases and J by 1 base, with 10 bases left in between. The CDR3 sequence is 14 residues long. This chain's CDR3 is CASSVVNSNTEAFF. The CDR3, as DNA: TGTGCCAGCAGTGTTGTCAACTCGAACACTGAAGCTTTCTTT.

This chain uses TRBV5-1 with TRBJ2-3; TRBD2 matches 12 bases. The CDR3 consists of 16 residues. Trimming cost V 3 bases and J 4 bases; bases outside gene matches: 6. Per germline, CDR1 SGHRS and CDR2 YFSETQ. The CDR3 reads CASSYWTSGTADTQYF. CDR3 sequence (DNA): TGCGCCAGCAGCTATTGGACTAGCGGGACGGCAGATACGCAGTATTTT.

The gene calls are TRBV5-6 and TRBJ2-3; 14 bases match TRBD2. The CDR3 length is 14 residues. Germline CDR1 is SGHDT and CDR2 is YYEEEE. With V trimmed by 3 bases and J by 8 bases, 2 bases remained unmatched. The CDR3 is CASSSTSGRGTQYF. The CDR3 region has the DNA TGTGCCAGCAGCTCGACTAGCGGGAGGGGTACGCAGTATTTT. The full variable domain, with the rest looked up from reference TRBV5-6 and TRBJ2-3, is DAGVTQSPTHLIKTRGQQVTLRCSPKSGHDTVSWYQQALGQGPQFIFQYYEEEERQRGNFPDRFSGHQFPNYSSELNVNALLLGDSALYLCASSSTSGRGTQYFGPGTRLTVL.

This clone was recorded once. V gene TRBV28 combines with J gene TRBJ1-5, with a tentative D call TRBD1 (5 bases). This CDR3 region has 15 residues. Germline CDR1 reads MDHEN; CDR2 reads SYDVKM. Trimming took off 3 bases at V and 0 bases at J, with 9 bases between the two ends. CDR3 in amino acids: CASSFGRASNQPQHF. The CDR3 bases are TGTGCCAGCAGTTTTGGCAGGGCTAGCAATCAGCCCCAGCATTTT. The variable domain in full, with the rest retrieved from reference TRBV28 and TRBJ1-5, is DVKVTQSSRYLVKRTGEKVFLECVQDMDHENMFWYRQDPGLGLRLIYFSYDVKMKEKGDIPEGYSVSREKKERFSLILESASTNQTSMYLCASSFGRASNQPQHFGDGTRLSIL.

The chain couples TRBV27 to TRBJ2-7; D remains ambiguous. This CDR3 has 15 residues. Germline assignment: CDR1 MNHEY and CDR2 SMNVEV (reference sequence). V was cut by 3 bases and J by 3 bases, with 15 bases left in between. The CDR3 protein is CASSFEAGTFYEQYF. The CDR3 DNA is TGTGCCAGCAGTTTCGAGGCAGGAACTTTCTACGAGCAGTACTTC.

In regard to this clone: At one end the junction does not follow the germline gene, possibly because of a read error. CDR3 region: CASSLRPGETDTQYF. CDR3 coding DNA: TGTGCTAGCAGCTTGAGGCCAGGAGAGACAGATACGCAGTATTTT. This chain connects TRBV7-7 to TRBJ2-3; D remains unclear. Germline loops: CDR1 SSHAT, CDR2 FNYEAQ (reference sequence). The CDR3 runs to 15 residues.

In this sample, this clone turned up once. CDR3 nucleotide sequence: TGTGCCAGCAGAGAGGAGGCTGAAGCTTTCTTT. It is translated as CASREEAEAFF. This chain connects TRBV2 to TRBJ1-1; D is undetermined. Germline V gene data show CDR1 as SNHLY and CDR2 as FYNNEI. The V and J ends lost 6 bases and 6 bases respectively, with 8 bases between them. The length of the CDR3 is 11 residues.

The table lists this clone with a count of one. The V gene is TRBV5-1, the J gene TRBJ2-3, with D uncertain. CDR3 length: 13 amino acids. Trimming left V 0 bases short and J 2 bases short, with 4 bases between. Germline V CDR1 and CDR2: SGHRS, YFSETQ. The CDR3 loop reads CASSLAATDTQYF. DNA of the CDR3: TGCGCCAGCAGCTTGGCCGCCACAGATACGCAGTATTTT.

The chain joins TRBV15 to TRBJ2-3, with 11 bases lining up with TRBD2. Germline assignment: CDR1 LNHNV and CDR2 YYDKDF (reference sequence). J gave up 3 bases and V 6 bases, and 2 bases lay outside the gene matches. This CDR3 is 14 amino acids long. CDR3 nucleotides: TGTGCCACCAGACTAGCGGGGGAGACAGATACGCAGTATTTT. Its translation is CATRLAGETDTQYF.

This chain joins TRBV27 and TRBJ1-6; D perhaps matches TRBD1 (5 bases). Germline V gene data show CDR1 as MNHEY and CDR2 as SMNVEV (reference sequence). The germline V and J ends were trimmed by 6 bases and 10 bases, with 13 bases remaining between them. The CDR3 length is 13 residues. CDR3 sequence (DNA): TGTGCCAGCAGGCTCGCGGGGGAATCACCCCTCCACTTT. It codes for CASRLAGESPLHF.

The V and J genes are TRBV5-1 and TRBJ2-2; TRBD1 matches 9 bases. Germline V gene lookup returns CDR1 SGHRS and CDR2 YFSETQ. Trimming at V came to 5 bases and at J to 5 bases, leaving 4 bases not matched to a gene. The CDR3 totals 14 residues. CDR3 sequence: CASRTGGGTGELFF. For the CDR3, the DNA is TGCGCCAGCAGGACAGGGGGTGGAACCGGGGAGCTGTTTTTT.

The chain links TRBV4-1 to TRBJ1-4; 7 bases match TRBD1. Trimming removed 4 bases from V and 2 bases from J; junction bases left unmatched: 7. Germline V gene data show CDR1 as MGHRA and CDR2 as YSYEKL. The CDR3 is made up of 16 amino acids. The CDR3 DNA sequence: TGCGCCAGCAGCCGGTTCAGGGGGACGACTAATGAAAAACTGTTTTTT. Residues: CASSRFRGTTNEKLFF.

The genes are TRBV5-1 and TRBJ2-2; D may correspond to TRBD1 or TRBD2 (5 bases each). The germline gives CDR1 SGHRS, CDR2 YFSETQ. The V end lost 2 bases, the J end lost 0 bases, and 8 bases lay between the germline ends. The CDR3 consists of 15 residues. CDR3 DNA: TGCGCCAGCAGCTTAAGGGACGCGAACACCGGGGAGCTGTTTTTT. As protein: CASSLRDANTGELFF.

The chain is built from TRBV10-3 and TRBJ1-5, with 10 nucleotides matching TRBD1. The junction had 1 base not matched to a gene; V was cut back by 8 bases and J by 3 bases. Germline V gene data show CDR1 as ENHRY and CDR2 as SYGVKD. This CDR3 contains 13 residues. CDR3 loop: CAIGQGDNQPQHF. In nucleotides, the CDR3 is TGTGCCATCGGACAGGGGGACAATCAGCCCCAGCATTTT.

This clone was found once. This chain uses TRBV2 with TRBJ1-1, with D possibly TRBD1 on 5 matching bases. V was trimmed by 8 bases and J by 5 bases, leaving 18 bases between them. Per germline, CDR1 SNHLY and CDR2 FYNNEI. This CDR3 contains 14 residues. Here the CDR3 reads CASGFGGVGTEAFF. CDR3 coding DNA: TGTGCCAGCGGGTTCGGGGGAGTAGGGACTGAAGCTTTCTTT. Full variable domain (rest looked up from reference TRBV2 and TRBJ1-1): EPEVTQTPSHQVTQMGQEVILRCVPISNHLYFYWYRQILGQKVEFLVSFYNNEISEKSEIFDDQFSVERPDGSNFTLKIRSTKLEDSAMYFCASGFGGVGTEAFFGQGTRLTVV.

The V and J genes are TRBV7-2 and TRBJ1-4; 7 bases are shared with TRBD1. This CDR3 spans 14 amino acids. Germline CDR1 is SGHTA and CDR2 is FQGNSA. J gave up 8 bases and V 5 bases, and 8 bases lay outside the gene matches. Here the CDR3 reads CASSVQGREEKLFF. CDR3 sequence (DNA): TGTGCCAGCAGCGTACAGGGGAGGGAGGAAAAACTGTTTTTT.

The chain combines TRBV5-6 with TRBJ2-2, with TRBD1 identical over 7 bases. Germline CDR1 reads SGHDT; CDR2 reads YYEEEE. This CDR3 spans 16 amino acids. Trimming took 3 bases from V and 3 from J; bases not matched to a gene: 8. CDR3 region: CASSWATGIDTGELFF. The CDR3 nucleotides are TGTGCCAGCAGCTGGGCGACAGGGATAGACACCGGGGAGCTGTTTTTT.

This clone occurred a few times. The V and J genes are TRBV5-6 and TRBJ2-7, with D uncertain. Trimming pared 0 bases from V and 4 bases from J, leaving 14 bases between. The CDR3 extends over 15 amino acids. Germline assignment: CDR1 SGHDT and CDR2 YYEEEE. The CDR3 reads CASSLGLTAAYEQYF. DNA for the CDR3: TGTGCCAGCAGCTTGGGTTTAACGGCAGCGTACGAGCAGTACTTC.

The V call is TRBV21-1, the J call TRBJ2-2; whether TRBD1, the table's D call, matches the DNA was not checked. TRBV21-1 is described as a pseudogene. The CDR3 has 16 amino acids. The CDR3: CASRTPGQDYTGELFF. The CDR3 DNA reads TGTGCCAGCAGAACCCCGGGACAGGACTACACCGGGGAGCTGTTTTTT.

A single count supports this clone. The chain recombines TRBV4-1 with TRBJ2-7; 7 bases are shared with TRBD1. Germline V CDR1 and CDR2: MGHRA, YSYEKL. Trimming cost V 4 bases and J 2 bases; bases outside gene matches: 5. The CDR3 is made up of 14 amino acids. The CDR3 loop is CASSRDSDPYEQYF. CDR3 DNA: TGCGCCAGCAGCCGGGACAGTGACCCCTACGAGCAGTACTTC.

This chain uses TRBV10-3 with TRBJ2-2; 10 bases fit TRBD2. Looked up from germline, CDR1 is ENHRY and CDR2 is SYGVKD. The length of the CDR3 is 16 residues. J lost 6 bases, V lost 8 bases, and 12 bases had no gene match. CDR3 amino acids: CAIRGTASGSSGELFF. The CDR3 coding sequence is TGTGCCATCCGTGGTACAGCTAGCGGGAGCTCCGGGGAGCTGTTTTTT.

The chain is built from TRBV30 and TRBJ2-7; D is ambiguous. Germline CDR1 GTSNPN, CDR2 SVGIG (reference sequence). The CDR3 is made up of 14 amino acids. V lost 0 bases and J 3 bases, leaving 12 bases between the germline ends. The CDR3 here is CAWSVRLGHYEQYF. In DNA form, the CDR3 reads TGTGCCTGGAGTGTACGGCTAGGCCACTACGAGCAGTACTTC.

This chain connects TRBV18 to TRBJ2-5; D is ambiguous. This CDR3 contains 11 residues. CDR1 is KGHSH, CDR2 LQKENI, per germline. V was clipped by 5 bases and J by 0 bases, with 1 base between them. The CDR3 DNA reads TGTGCCAGCTCAGACCAAGAGACCCAGTACTTC. Protein: CASSDQETQYF.

This clone was detected once. This chain links TRBV28 with TRBJ1-1, with D possibly being TRBD1 (6 bases). The CDR3 has 12 amino acids. CDR1 and CDR2 from the germline V gene are MDHEN and SYDVKM. Between the trimmed V and J ends, which lost 3 bases and 9 bases, there was a span of 11 bases. The CDR3 protein is CASSFLGGQAFF. The CDR3 bases are TGTGCCAGCAGTTTTCTAGGGGGGCAAGCTTTCTTT. The variable domain in full, completed from reference TRBV28 and TRBJ1-1, reads DVKVTQSSRYLVKRTGEKVFLECVQDMDHENMFWYRQDPGLGLRLIYFSYDVKMKEKGDIPEGYSVSREKKERFSLILESASTNQTSMYLCASSFLGGQAFFGQGTRLTVV.